Below, 24 T cell receptor beta chains from the same sample are listed, as sequenced in a study of blood T cell repertoires in COVID-19 (dated by TCRdb to the early 2020s). Library preparation was by the immunoSEQ multiplex PCR assay. TCRdb carries this immuneACCESS record with in-frame sequences only. Its versions omit some clonotypes, under half of them owing to an unresolved V gene in the studies checked, with the rest unexplained. For this sample there are about 200,000 clones; 70% to 90% appear just once. Over 7% of the sample rests with the top ten. Sequenced material: PBMCs or T cells enriched from blood (not recorded which). The receptors derive from a woman younger than 35 who had recovered from COVID-19.

This chain connects TRBV27 to TRBJ1-6; D is unclear. The germline V gene encodes CDR1 MNHEY and CDR2 SMNVEV (reference sequence). The CDR3 covers 14 residues. Trimming removed 3 bases at V and 9 bases at J, with 12 bases between. This chain's CDR3 is CASSLAGLSSPLHF. CDR3 DNA sequence: TGTGCCAGCAGTTTGGCAGGTTTAAGTTCACCCCTCCACTTT.

The CDR3 sequence: CASSEFGGNGYTF. In DNA form, the CDR3 reads TGTGCCAGCAGTGAATTTGGGGGGAACGGCTACACCTTC. V usage is TRBV25-1 and J usage is TRBJ1-2; D perhaps matches TRBD1 (5 bases). Trimming pared 1 base from V and 8 bases from J, leaving 11 bases between. The V gene's germline CDR1 is MGHDK and CDR2 SYGVNS. The CDR3 extends over 13 amino acids.

This clone showed up just once. The chain has TRBV4-1 and TRBJ1-2; the match to TRBD1 covers 8 bases. CDR1 is MGHRA, CDR2 YSYEKL, per germline. CDR3 size: 15 residues. V shed 4 bases, J shed 5 bases, and the junction held 9 bases outside the gene matches. The CDR3 here is CASSRVTGGVYGYTF. As DNA, the CDR3 is TGCGCCAGCAGCCGGGTAACAGGGGGAGTATATGGCTACACCTTC.

About this clone: A much more abundant neighbour one base away suggests this may be a read error. This chain links TRBV5-6 with TRBJ1-1; D remains ambiguous. The ends were cut back, 4 bases at V and 0 bases at J, with 4 bases in the middle. CDR1 is SGHDT and CDR2 is YYEEEE in the germline V gene. The CDR3 is made up of 12 amino acids. CDR3: CASSTVNTEAFF. The DNA for the CDR3 is TGTGCCAGCAGCACAGTGAACACTGAAGCTTTCTTT. The variable domain in full, completed from reference TRBV5-6 and TRBJ1-1, reads DAGVTQSPTHLIKTRGQQVTLRCSPKSGHDTVSWYQQALGQGPQFIFQYYEEEERQRGNFPDRFSGHQFPNYSSELNVNALLLGDSALYLCASSTVNTEAFFGQGTRLTVV.

The chain joins TRBV20-1 to TRBJ2-7; no definite D call. Germline CDR1 DFQATT, CDR2 SNEGSKA (reference sequence). Trimming took off 6 bases at V and 3 bases at J, with 6 bases between the two ends. The CDR3 has 10 residues. In nucleotides, the CDR3 is TGCAGTGCCCTCCGCTACGAGCAGTACTTC. Encoded protein: CSALRYEQYF.

The V gene is TRBV9, the J gene TRBJ1-2; 8 bases match TRBD1. The CDR3 runs to 15 residues. Germline values: CDR1 SGDLS, CDR2 YYNGEE. J lost 9 bases, V lost 1 base, and 11 bases had no gene match. The CDR3 region is CASSVYFGTGHSYTF. As DNA, the CDR3 is TGTGCCAGCAGCGTATACTTCGGGACAGGACATAGCTACACCTTC.

A single count supports this clone. This chain joins TRBV4-2 and TRBJ1-2; 8 positions match TRBD1. The ends lost 3 bases at V and 4 bases at J; junction bases unmatched: 7. The CDR3 loop spans 15 amino acids. The germline V gene has CDR1 LGHNA and CDR2 YNFKEQ. CDR3 sequence (DNA): TGTGCCAGCAGCCAGGTGGGGACAGGAAGCTATGGCTACACCTTC. Translated: CASSQVGTGSYGYTF.

The sample holds a few counts of this clone. The chain uses TRBV29-1 and TRBJ2-7; no clear D. CDR3 size: 11 residues. Between the trimmed V and J ends, which lost 6 bases and 2 bases, there was a span of 8 bases. CDR1 and CDR2 (germline): SQVTM, ANQGSEA. The CDR3 is CSVRLTYEQYF. The CDR3 DNA reads as TGCAGCGTGAGGTTAACCTACGAGCAGTACTTC.

The chain carries TRBV9 and TRBJ2-5; perhaps TRBD1 as D (6 bases). V lost 0 bases to trimming and J lost 1 base, with 10 bases between them. The CDR3 spans 15 residues. Germline CDR1 is SGDLS and CDR2 is YYNGEE. The CDR3 here is CASSVGGRGQETQYF. The CDR3 DNA sequence: TGTGCCAGCAGCGTAGGGGGCAGGGGCCAAGAGACCCAGTACTTC. The entire variable domain, with the rest obtained from reference TRBV9 and TRBJ2-5, is as follows: DSGVTQTPKHLITATGQRVTLRCSPRSGDLSVYWYQQSLDQGLQFLIQYYNGEERAKGNILERFSAQQFPDLHSELNLSSLELGDSALYFCASSVGGRGQETQYFGPGTRLLVL.

This chain links TRBV5-1 with TRBJ2-3, with TRBD1 matching 11 bases. Per the germline V gene, CDR1 is SGHRS and CDR2 is YFSETQ. With 0 bases clipped from V and 4 bases from J, the junction kept 4 bases outside the gene matches. CDR3 size: 16 residues. The CDR3 sequence is CASSLVPGQGADTQYF. DNA of the CDR3: TGCGCCAGCAGCTTGGTGCCGGGACAGGGGGCAGATACGCAGTATTTT.

J is TRBJ2-2 and V is TRBV9, with TRBD1 matching over 7 bases. Looked up from germline, CDR1 is SGDLS and CDR2 is YYNGEE. V shed 4 bases and J 2 bases; nucleotides not matched to a gene: 8. The CDR3 consists of 16 residues. As DNA, the CDR3 is TGTGCCAGCAGCCCCAGGGACAGAAGAAACACCGGGGAGCTGTTTTTT. Amino acids: CASSPRDRRNTGELFF.

The chain joins TRBV19 to TRBJ1-3; the D is unclear. This CDR3 spans 16 amino acids. Trimming shortened V by 3 bases and J by 0 bases, and 12 bases separated the two germline ends. CDR1 and CDR2 from the germline V gene are LNHDA and SQIVND (reference sequence). Written as DNA, the CDR3 is TGTGCCAGTAGTATCCCCCGGTCCTTCTCTGGAAACACCATATATTTT. Translating gives CASSIPRSFSGNTIYF.

The CDR3 protein is CASSVGDRETIYGYTF. CDR3 nucleotides: TGTGCCAGCAGCGTAGGGGACAGGGAGACTATCTATGGCTACACCTTC. The chain joins TRBV9 to TRBJ1-2; TRBD1 agrees at 9 bases. CDR3 size: 16 residues. CDR1 and CDR2 (germline): SGDLS, YYNGEE. V trimming: 0 bases; J trimming: 4 bases; junction bases outside the gene matches: 7.

This clone was recorded a few times. V usage is TRBV24-1 and J usage is TRBJ1-3; a weak D match, TRBD1 (6 bases). V was cut by 9 bases and J by 0 bases, with 11 bases left in between. The CDR3 loop spans 14 amino acids. Germline values: CDR1 KGHDR, CDR2 SFDVKD. The CDR3 DNA follows: TGTGCCACCTGGGACATCACCTCTGGAAACACCATATATTTT. This codes for CATWDITSGNTIYF.

The chain carries TRBV7-9 and TRBJ1-5; TRBD1 is a possible D gene (5 bases). The germline gives CDR1 SEHNR, CDR2 FQNEAQ (reference sequence). Trimming removed 5 bases at V and 0 bases at J, with 11 bases between. This CDR3 contains 15 residues. CDR3 DNA: TGTGCCAGCAGCCGAGACGGGGGTAGCAATCAGCCCCAGCATTTT. Its translation: CASSRDGGSNQPQHF.

The rearrangement links TRBV30 to TRBJ1-2; 9 bases align to TRBD1. Losses at the gene ends were 0 bases for V and 6 bases for J; bases not matched to a gene: 2. The length of the CDR3 is 13 residues. CDR1 is GTSNPN and CDR2 is SVGIG in the germline V gene (reference sequence). The CDR3 sequence is CAWSVRTGDGYTF. CDR3 DNA sequence: TGTGCCTGGAGTGTCCGGACAGGGGATGGCTACACCTTC.

The chain has TRBV6-4 and TRBJ2-1, with D possibly TRBD2 on 7 matching bases. The germline V gene encodes CDR1 MRHNA and CDR2 SNTAGT. The CDR3 covers 14 residues. Trimming removed 8 bases at V and 9 bases at J, with 20 bases between. CDR3 sequence: CASSSQSGEGEQFF. The CDR3 DNA sequence: TGTGCCAGCTCCAGCCAGTCAGGGGAGGGTGAGCAGTTCTTC.

The chain employs TRBV2 and TRBJ1-3, with TRBD1 identical over 7 bases. With 4 bases clipped from V and 0 bases from J, the junction kept 9 bases outside the gene matches. The CDR3 runs 17 residues. Germline V gene data show CDR1 as SNHLY and CDR2 as FYNNEI. CDR3 nucleotide sequence: TGTGCCAGCAGTGGGGACAGCCGCCCTTCCTCTGGAAACACCATATATTTT. Encoded protein: CASSGDSRPSSGNTIYF.

This clone was found once. The genes are TRBV6-5 and TRBJ1-2, with 9 bases that match TRBD1. The CDR3 totals 14 residues. Germline values: CDR1 MNHEY, CDR2 SVGAGI. J lost 4 bases, V lost 6 bases, and 6 bases had no gene match. CDR3 in amino acids: CASRRDRDTYGYTF. As DNA, the CDR3 is TGTGCCAGCAGGAGGGACAGGGACACCTATGGCTACACCTTC.

The V call is TRBV5-1, the J call TRBJ1-3; D possibly corresponds to TRBD1 (5 bases). The CDR3 covers 16 residues. The germline V gene has CDR1 SGHRS and CDR2 YFSETQ. V was clipped by 2 bases and J by 2 bases, with 14 bases between them. The CDR3 nucleotides read TGCGCCAGCAGCTTCGCAGGGTTATACCCTGGAAACACCATATATTTT. Its translation is CASSFAGLYPGNTIYF.

In DNA, the CDR3 is TGTGCCACCTACCTTAACTATGGCTACACCTTC. This encodes CATYLNYGYTF. V is TRBV28 and J is TRBJ1-2; no reliable D call. The length of the CDR3 is 11 residues. With 10 bases removed from V and 1 base from J, the gap between germline ends came to 7 bases. CDR1 and CDR2 (germline): MDHEN, SYDVKM.

The chain uses TRBV2 and TRBJ1-2; TRBD1 might be the D (6 bases). CDR1 is SNHLY and CDR2 is FYNNEI in the germline V gene. This CDR3 has 13 amino acids. Trimming cost V 4 bases and J 0 bases, with 6 bases left between them. This CDR3 reads CASSGTANYGYTF. CDR3 sequence (DNA): TGTGCCAGCAGTGGGACAGCTAACTATGGCTACACCTTC.

V and J are TRBV7-6 and TRBJ1-1, with 7 bases matching TRBD1. J lost 8 bases, V lost 1 base, and 10 bases had no gene match. CDR3 length: 15 residues. CDR1 and CDR2 from the germline V gene are SGHVS and FNYEAQ. The CDR3 coding sequence is TGTGCCAGCAGCTTAGGGAGGGGGCTATTGCTAGAAGCTTTCTTT. Protein: CASSLGRGLLLEAFF.

This chain uses TRBV25-1 with TRBJ1-2; TRBD1 might be the D (6 bases). V was clipped by 3 bases and J by 4 bases, with 12 bases between them. The CDR3 sequence is 14 residues long. Germline CDR1 is MGHDK and CDR2 is SYGVNS. For the CDR3, the DNA is TGTGCCAGCAGTGACGAGGGGGGGACCTATGGCTACACCTTC. Amino acids: CASSDEGGTYGYTF.